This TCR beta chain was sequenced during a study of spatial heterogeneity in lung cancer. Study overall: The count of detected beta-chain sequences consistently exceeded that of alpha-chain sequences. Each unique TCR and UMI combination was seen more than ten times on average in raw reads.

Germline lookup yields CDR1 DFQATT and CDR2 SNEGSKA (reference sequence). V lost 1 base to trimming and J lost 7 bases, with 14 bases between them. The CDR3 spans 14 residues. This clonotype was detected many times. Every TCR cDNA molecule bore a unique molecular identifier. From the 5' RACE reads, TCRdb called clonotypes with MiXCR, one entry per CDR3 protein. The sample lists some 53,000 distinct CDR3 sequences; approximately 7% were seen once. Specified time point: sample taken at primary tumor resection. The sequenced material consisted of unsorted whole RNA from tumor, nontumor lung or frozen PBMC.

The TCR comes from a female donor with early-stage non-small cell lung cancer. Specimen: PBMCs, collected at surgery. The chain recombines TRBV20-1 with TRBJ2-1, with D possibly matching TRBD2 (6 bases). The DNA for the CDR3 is TGCAGTGCTAGAGTGTGGGGGGTAACGAATGAGCAGTTCTTC. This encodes CSARVWGVTNEQFF.